This T cell receptor beta chain stems from a study of T cell responses to AZD1222 COVID-19 vaccine. The method was immunoSEQ multiplex PCR; TCRdb's version includes in-frame clones alone and lacks a portion of them. The sample consists of 110,000 to 150,000 clones, approximately 92% of them appearing once. Germline V gene sequence: CDR1 MDHEN, CDR2 SYDVKM. CDR3 length: 15 residues. V trimming: 5 bases; J trimming: 0 bases; junction bases outside the gene matches: 7. The chain joins TRBV28 to TRBJ2-7, with 7 bases matching TRBD2. Source: peripheral blood, taken 28 days after the second AZD1222 dose. This clonotype was sampled from an adult who received the AZD1222 COVID-19 vaccine. The CDR3 nucleotides are TGTGCCAGCAGTGAAGCGGGGCGCTACTCCTACGAGCAGTACTTC. It codes for CASSEAGRYSYEQYF.